Below are 12 T cell receptor beta chains sequenced from a single sample in a study of blood T cell repertoires in COVID-19. Clones were read by immunoSEQ multiplex PCR, and TCRdb kept only the in-frame ones, dropping some. This table has fewer than 110,000 clones, approximately 88% appearing once. The sample consisted of peripheral blood. The receptors come from a man aged 50-59 years with active or convalescent COVID-19.

This clone has only one observation. The chain carries TRBV10-3 and TRBJ2-2; 7 bases fit TRBD2. CDR1 and CDR2 from the germline V gene are ENHRY and SYGVKD. Losses at the gene ends were 2 bases for V and 2 bases for J; bases not matched to a gene: 5. The CDR3 totals 16 residues. The CDR3 sequence: CAISETSGVNTGELFF. CDR3 in DNA: TGTGCCATCAGTGAGACAAGCGGGGTCAACACCGGGGAGCTGTTTTTT.

This rearrangement joins TRBV28 to TRBJ2-2; D is undetermined. The germline gives CDR1 MDHEN, CDR2 SYDVKM. The V gene lost 2 bases and the J gene lost 1 base, with 8 bases spanning the gap. CDR3 length: 15 residues. The CDR3 region is CASSLEAWNTGELFF. Here the CDR3 DNA reads TGTGCCAGCAGTTTAGAAGCGTGGAACACCGGGGAGCTGTTTTTT.

V gene TRBV10-1 combines with J gene TRBJ1-1; D not resolved. Per germline, CDR1 WNHNN and CDR2 SYGVQD (reference sequence). Between the trimmed V and J ends, which lost 4 bases and 11 bases, there was a span of 23 bases. This CDR3 is 15 amino acids long. This chain's CDR3 is CASSGGSSGLGLAFF. The CDR3 DNA reads TGCGCCAGCAGTGGGGGTTCTTCTGGACTAGGGCTCGCTTTCTTT.

In its sample, this clone was seen once. This chain joins TRBV7-2 and TRBJ2-3; a possible D gene is TRBD2 (6 bases). Per the germline V gene, CDR1 is SGHTA and CDR2 is FQGNSA. V gave up 2 bases and J gave up 4 bases, with 10 bases separating them. This CDR3 comprises 14 residues. DNA for the CDR3: TGTGCCAGCAGCTTATCTAGCGCGGCAGATACGCAGTATTTT. Its translation: CASSLSSAADTQYF.

This sequence joins TRBV28 and TRBJ1-3, with D tentatively TRBD1 (5 bases). The germline V gene encodes CDR1 MDHEN and CDR2 SYDVKM. The CDR3 spans 14 residues. V lost 3 bases and J 2 bases, leaving 8 bases between the germline ends. The CDR3 bases are TGTGCCAGCAGTTTCGGCAGGGCTGGAAACACCATATATTTT. It specifies CASSFGRAGNTIYF.

The chain links TRBV29-1 to TRBJ2-7, with TRBD1 matching over 9 bases. V was clipped by 8 bases and J by 1 base; unmatched bases: 6. The CDR3 extends over 13 amino acids. Per germline, CDR1 SQVTM and CDR2 ANQGSEA. CDR3 sequence: CSFRDRASYEQYF. In DNA, the CDR3 is TGCAGCTTCCGGGACAGGGCGTCCTACGAGCAGTACTTC.

This clone has just one count. This chain uses TRBV27 with TRBJ2-2; the match to TRBD2 covers 7 bases. The CDR3 is made up of 16 amino acids. V trimming: 4 bases; J trimming: 5 bases; junction bases outside the gene matches: 10. Germline loops: CDR1 MNHEY, CDR2 SMNVEV (reference sequence). The CDR3, as DNA: TGTGCCAGCAGTTCCCATCGGGGAGGGCAAACCGGGGAGCTGTTTTTT. Translated, it gives CASSSHRGGQTGELFF.

This clone was picked up one time. The chain employs TRBV28 and TRBJ1-5; tentative D call: TRBD1 (5 bases). Trimming stripped 7 bases from V and 0 bases from J, with 13 bases between. The CDR3 contains 15 residues. Germline lookup yields CDR1 MDHEN and CDR2 SYDVKM. The CDR3 is CASNTHGGSNQPQHF. The CDR3 DNA reads TGTGCCAGCAACACACACGGGGGTAGCAATCAGCCCCAGCATTTT.

The chain employs TRBV28 and TRBJ2-7, with a possible D match to TRBD2 (6 bases). CDR3 length: 13 residues. Trimming cost V 8 bases and J 0 bases, with 11 bases left between them. Germline loops: CDR1 MDHEN, CDR2 SYDVKM. As DNA, the CDR3 is TGTGCCAGCCGGGGGACCCCCTCCTACGAGCAGTACTTC. This codes for CASRGTPSYEQYF.

V and J are TRBV7-2 and TRBJ1-3, with D possibly matching TRBD1 (6 bases). Germline V gene sequence: CDR1 SGHTA, CDR2 FQGNSA. The CDR3 contains 15 residues. Trimming cost V 5 bases and J 0 bases, with 11 bases left between them. The CDR3 here is CASSLDRTSGNTIYF. The CDR3 DNA is TGTGCCAGCAGCCTGGACAGAACCTCTGGAAACACCATATATTTT.

This sequence joins TRBV7-2 and TRBJ2-5, with D possibly being TRBD2 (5 bases). In germline, CDR1 is SGHTA, CDR2 FQGNSA. This CDR3 comprises 17 residues. V was trimmed by 4 bases and J by 4 bases, leaving 22 bases between them. CDR3 sequence (DNA): TGTGCCAGCAGCTCCCCTCCTCTGGACTGGACCCGAGAGACCCAGTACTTC. Encoded protein: CASSSPPLDWTRETQYF.

V gene TRBV19 combines with J gene TRBJ2-7, with 9 nucleotides matching TRBD1. The V segment lost 6 bases and the J segment 1 base; nucleotides outside the gene matches: 1. Germline assignment: CDR1 LNHDA and CDR2 SQIVND (reference sequence). This CDR3 is 13 amino acids long. The CDR3 sequence: CASRDRGSYEQYF. CDR3 DNA sequence: TGTGCCAGTAGGGACAGGGGATCCTACGAGCAGTACTTC.